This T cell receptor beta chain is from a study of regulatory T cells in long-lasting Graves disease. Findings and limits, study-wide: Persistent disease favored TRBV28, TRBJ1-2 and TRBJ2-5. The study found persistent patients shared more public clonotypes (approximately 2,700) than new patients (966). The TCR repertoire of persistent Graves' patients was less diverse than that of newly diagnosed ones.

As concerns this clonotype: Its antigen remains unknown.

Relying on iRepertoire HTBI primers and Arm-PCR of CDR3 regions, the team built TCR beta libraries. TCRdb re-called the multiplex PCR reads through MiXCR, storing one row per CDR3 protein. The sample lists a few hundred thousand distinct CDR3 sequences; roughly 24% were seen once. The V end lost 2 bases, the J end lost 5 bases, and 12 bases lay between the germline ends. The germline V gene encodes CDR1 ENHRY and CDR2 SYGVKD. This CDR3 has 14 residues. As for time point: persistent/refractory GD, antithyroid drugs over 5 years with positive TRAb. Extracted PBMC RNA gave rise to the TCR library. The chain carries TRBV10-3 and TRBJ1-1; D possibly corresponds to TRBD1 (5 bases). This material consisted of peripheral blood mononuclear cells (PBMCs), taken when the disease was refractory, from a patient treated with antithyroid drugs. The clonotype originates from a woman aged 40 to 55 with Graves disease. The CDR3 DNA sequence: TGTGCCATCAGTGAGGCAGGGTGGGAAACTGAAGCTTTCTTT. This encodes CAISEAGWETEAFF.